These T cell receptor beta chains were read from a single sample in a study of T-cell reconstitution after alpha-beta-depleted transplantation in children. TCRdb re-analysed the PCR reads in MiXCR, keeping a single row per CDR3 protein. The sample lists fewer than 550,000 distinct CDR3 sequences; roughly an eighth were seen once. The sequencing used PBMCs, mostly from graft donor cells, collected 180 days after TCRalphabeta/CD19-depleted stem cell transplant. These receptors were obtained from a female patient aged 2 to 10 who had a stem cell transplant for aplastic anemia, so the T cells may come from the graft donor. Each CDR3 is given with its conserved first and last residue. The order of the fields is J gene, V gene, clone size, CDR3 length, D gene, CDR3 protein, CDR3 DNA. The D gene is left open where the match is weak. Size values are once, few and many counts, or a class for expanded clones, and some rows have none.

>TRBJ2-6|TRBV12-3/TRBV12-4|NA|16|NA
CASSLSWSSGANVLTF
TGTGCCAGCAGTTTAAGTTGGAGCTCTGGGGCCAACGTCCTGACTTTC
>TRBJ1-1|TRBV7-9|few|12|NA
CASSRGAPGAFF
TGTGCCAGCAGCAGAGGAGCACCTGGGGCTTTCTTT
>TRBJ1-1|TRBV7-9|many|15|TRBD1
CASSSGWDRGTEAFF
TGTGCCAGCAGCTCGGGGTGGGACAGAGGCACTGAAGCTTTCTTT
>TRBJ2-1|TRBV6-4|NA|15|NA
CASSDVTGGRDEQFF
TGTGCCAGCAGTGACGTGACGGGGGGCAGAGATGAGCAGTTCTTC
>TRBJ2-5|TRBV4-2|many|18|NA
CASSQDGGGSLSIETQYF
TGTGCCAGCAGCCAAGATGGAGGGGGGTCCCTGTCGATAGAGACCCAGTACTTC
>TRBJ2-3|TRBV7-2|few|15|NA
CASSLLDYFTDTQYF
TGTGCCAGCAGCTTGTTGGACTACTTCACAGATACGCAGTATTTT
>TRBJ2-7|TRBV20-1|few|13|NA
CSARIQGSYEQYF
TGCAGTGCTAGGATTCAAGGCAGCTACGAGCAGTACTTC
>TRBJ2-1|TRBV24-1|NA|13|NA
CATSDSLTGEQFF
TGTGCCACCAGTGATTCCCTAACCGGTGAGCAGTTCTTC
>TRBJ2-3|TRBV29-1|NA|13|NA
CSVEPSDADTQYF
TGCAGCGTTGAACCTAGCGACGCAGATACGCAGTATTTT
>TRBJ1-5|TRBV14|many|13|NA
CASSRTDNQPQHF
TGTGCCAGCAGCCGGACGGACAATCAGCCCCAGCATTTT
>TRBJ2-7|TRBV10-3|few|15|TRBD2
CAISDSSGASYEQYF
TGTGCCATCAGTGACTCTAGCGGGGCCTCCTACGAGCAGTACTTC
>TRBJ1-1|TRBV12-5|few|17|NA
CASGLEGFFGLNTEAFF
TGTGCTAGTGGTTTGGAAGGTTTTTTCGGGCTGAACACTGAAGCTTTCTTT
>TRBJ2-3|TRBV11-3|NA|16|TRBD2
CASSYRLAHPGDTQYF
TGTGCCAGCAGTTATCGACTAGCCCACCCTGGAGATACGCAGTATTTT
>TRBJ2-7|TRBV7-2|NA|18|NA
CASSLALGPTGRPYEQYF
TGTGCCAGCAGCTTAGCACTGGGGCCAACAGGGAGGCCCTACGAGCAGTACTTC
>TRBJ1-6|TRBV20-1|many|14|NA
CSARRDKDNSPLHF
TGCAGTGCTAGAAGGGACAAGGATAATTCACCCCTCCACTTT